This TCR beta chain was profiled in a study of T cell repertoires in cytomegalovirus infection. Overall study context: It was recently identified HLA-C-restricted and well-studied HLA-B-restricted CMV epitopes that the study used. Matching HLA type and CMV infection were both indicated by public TCR beta signatures. Study-wide results and limits: HLA-C-restricted CMV clonotypes gave the most frequent clonotype in two of eight donors.

This CDR3 contains 11 residues. Trimming stripped 6 bases from V and 6 bases from J, with 9 bases between. CDR1 is MDHEN, CDR2 SYDVKM, per germline. TCRdb reprocessed the reads with MiXCR, giving one entry per CDR3 protein. The table includes some 590,000 distinct CDR3 sequences, 35% to 50% detected once. About this clonotype: Antigen unknown.

V usage is TRBV28 and J usage is TRBJ2-7; D gene uncertain. The sequenced sample was cultured PBMCs, obtained from culture after CMV antigen stimulation. This TCR derives from a human donor in good health (CMV status not recorded). Some clones in this sample may be carry-over from other donors' samples. The CDR3 loop is CASRSSTEQYF. The CDR3 DNA follows: TGTGCCAGCAGATCTTCCACCGAGCAGTACTTC.